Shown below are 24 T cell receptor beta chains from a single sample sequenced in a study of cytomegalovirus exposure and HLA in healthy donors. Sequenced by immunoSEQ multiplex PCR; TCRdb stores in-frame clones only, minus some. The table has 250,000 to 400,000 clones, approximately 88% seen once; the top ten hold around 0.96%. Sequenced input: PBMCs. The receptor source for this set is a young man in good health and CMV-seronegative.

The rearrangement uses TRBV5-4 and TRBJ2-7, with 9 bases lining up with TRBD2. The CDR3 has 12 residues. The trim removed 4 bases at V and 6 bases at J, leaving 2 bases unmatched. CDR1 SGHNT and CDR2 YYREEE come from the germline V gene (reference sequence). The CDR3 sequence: CASSGGLAEQYF. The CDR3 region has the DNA TGTGCCAGCAGCGGGGGACTAGCCGAGCAGTACTTC.

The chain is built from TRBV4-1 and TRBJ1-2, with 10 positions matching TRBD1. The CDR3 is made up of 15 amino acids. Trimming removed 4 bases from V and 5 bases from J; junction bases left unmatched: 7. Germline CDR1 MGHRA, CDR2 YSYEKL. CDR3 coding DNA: TGCGCCAGCAGCCGGAGACAGGGGGCGGAATATGGCTACACCTTC. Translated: CASSRRQGAEYGYTF.

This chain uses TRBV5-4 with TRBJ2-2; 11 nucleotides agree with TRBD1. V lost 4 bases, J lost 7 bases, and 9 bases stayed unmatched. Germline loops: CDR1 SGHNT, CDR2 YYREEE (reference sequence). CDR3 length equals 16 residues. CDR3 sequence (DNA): TGTGCCAGCAGCGGACGGACAGGGGGCAAGGTCGGGGAGCTGTTTTTT. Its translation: CASSGRTGGKVGELFF.

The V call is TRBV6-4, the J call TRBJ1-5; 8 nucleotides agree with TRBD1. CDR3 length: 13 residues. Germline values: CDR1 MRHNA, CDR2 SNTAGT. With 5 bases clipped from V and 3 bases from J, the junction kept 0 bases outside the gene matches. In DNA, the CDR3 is TGTGCCAGCAGTCAGGGGGCCAATCAGCCCCAGCATTTT. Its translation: CASSQGANQPQHF.

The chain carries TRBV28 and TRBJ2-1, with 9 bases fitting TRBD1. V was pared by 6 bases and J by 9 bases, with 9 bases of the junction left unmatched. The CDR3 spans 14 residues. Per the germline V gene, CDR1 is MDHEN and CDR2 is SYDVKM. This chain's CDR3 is CASRRDRVMAEQFF. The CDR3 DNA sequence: TGTGCCAGCAGACGGGACAGGGTAATGGCTGAGCAGTTCTTC. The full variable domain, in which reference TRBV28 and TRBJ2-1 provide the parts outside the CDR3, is DVKVTQSSRYLVKRTGEKVFLECVQDMDHENMFWYRQDPGLGLRLIYFSYDVKMKEKGDIPEGYSVSREKKERFSLILESASTNQTSMYLCASRRDRVMAEQFFGPGTRLTVL.

CDR3 in amino acids: CASSLGRLVGELFF. The CDR3 DNA reads TGTGCCAGCAGTTTGGGCCGACTAGTCGGGGAGCTGTTTTTT. V and J are TRBV27 and TRBJ2-2; the D gene is possibly TRBD2 (6 bases). Trimming removed 3 bases from V and 7 bases from J, with 12 bases in between. The CDR3 length is 14 residues. Germline lookup yields CDR1 MNHEY and CDR2 SMNVEV (reference sequence).

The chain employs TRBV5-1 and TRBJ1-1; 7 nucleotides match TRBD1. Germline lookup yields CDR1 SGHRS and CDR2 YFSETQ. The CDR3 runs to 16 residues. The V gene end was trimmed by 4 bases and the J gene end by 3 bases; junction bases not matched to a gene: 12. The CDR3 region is CASSEGRGGKDTEAFF. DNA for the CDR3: TGCGCCAGCAGCGAAGGGAGAGGGGGCAAGGACACTGAAGCTTTCTTT.

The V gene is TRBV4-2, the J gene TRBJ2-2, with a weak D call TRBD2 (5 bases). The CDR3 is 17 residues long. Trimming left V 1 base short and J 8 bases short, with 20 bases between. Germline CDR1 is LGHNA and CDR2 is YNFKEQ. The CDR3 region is CASSQVSPRALYGELFF. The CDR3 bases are TGTGCCAGCAGCCAAGTTTCGCCGCGGGCCCTTTATGGGGAGCTGTTTTTT.

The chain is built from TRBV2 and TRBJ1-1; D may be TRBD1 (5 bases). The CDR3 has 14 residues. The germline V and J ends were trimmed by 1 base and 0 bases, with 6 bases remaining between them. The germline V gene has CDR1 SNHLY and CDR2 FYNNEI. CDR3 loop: CASSEGQLNTEAFF. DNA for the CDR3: TGTGCCAGCAGTGAAGGACAGCTGAACACTGAAGCTTTCTTT.

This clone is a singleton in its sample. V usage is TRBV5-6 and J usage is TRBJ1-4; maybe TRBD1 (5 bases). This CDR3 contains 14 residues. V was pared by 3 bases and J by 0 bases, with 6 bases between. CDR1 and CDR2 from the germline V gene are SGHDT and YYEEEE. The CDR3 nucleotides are TGTGCCAGCAGCTCGACAGCAACTAATGAAAAACTGTTTTTT. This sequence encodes CASSSTATNEKLFF.

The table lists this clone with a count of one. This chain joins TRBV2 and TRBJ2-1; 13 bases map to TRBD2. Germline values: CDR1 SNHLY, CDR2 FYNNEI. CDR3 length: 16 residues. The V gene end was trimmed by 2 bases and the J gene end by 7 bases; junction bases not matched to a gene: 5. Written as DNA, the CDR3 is TGTGCCAGCAGTGAAATACTAGCGGGGGGGAGAAATGAGCAGTTCTTC. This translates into CASSEILAGGRNEQFF.

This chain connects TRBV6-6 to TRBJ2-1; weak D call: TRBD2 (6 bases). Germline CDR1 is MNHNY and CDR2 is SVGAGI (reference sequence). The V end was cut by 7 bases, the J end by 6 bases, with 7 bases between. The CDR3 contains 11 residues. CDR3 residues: CASNSGNEQFF. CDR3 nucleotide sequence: TGTGCCAGCAATAGCGGCAATGAGCAGTTCTTC.

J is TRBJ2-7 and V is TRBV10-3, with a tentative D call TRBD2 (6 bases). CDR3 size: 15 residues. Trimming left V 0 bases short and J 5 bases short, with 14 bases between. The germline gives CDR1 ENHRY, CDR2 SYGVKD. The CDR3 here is CAISESQLAPHEQYF. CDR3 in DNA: TGTGCCATCAGTGAGTCACAACTAGCCCCCCACGAGCAGTACTTC.

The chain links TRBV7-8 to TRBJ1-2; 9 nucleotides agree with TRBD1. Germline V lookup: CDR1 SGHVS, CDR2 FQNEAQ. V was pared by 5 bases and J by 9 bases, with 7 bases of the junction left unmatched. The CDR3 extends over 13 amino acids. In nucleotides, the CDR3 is TGTGCCAGCAGCCCGGGACAGGGTCTCCGCTACACCTTC. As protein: CASSPGQGLRYTF.

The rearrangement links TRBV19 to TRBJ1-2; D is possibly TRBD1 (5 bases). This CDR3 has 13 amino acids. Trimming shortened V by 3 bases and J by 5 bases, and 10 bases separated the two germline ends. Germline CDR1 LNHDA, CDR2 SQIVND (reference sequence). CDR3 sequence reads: CASSIQAGYGYTF. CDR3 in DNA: TGTGCCAGTAGTATTCAGGCAGGGTATGGCTACACCTTC.

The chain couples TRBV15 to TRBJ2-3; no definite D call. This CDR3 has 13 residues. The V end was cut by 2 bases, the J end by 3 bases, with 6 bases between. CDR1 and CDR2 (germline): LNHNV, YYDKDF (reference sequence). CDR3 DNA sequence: TGTGCCACCAGCAGAATTCTAACAGATACGCAGTATTTT. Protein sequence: CATSRILTDTQYF.

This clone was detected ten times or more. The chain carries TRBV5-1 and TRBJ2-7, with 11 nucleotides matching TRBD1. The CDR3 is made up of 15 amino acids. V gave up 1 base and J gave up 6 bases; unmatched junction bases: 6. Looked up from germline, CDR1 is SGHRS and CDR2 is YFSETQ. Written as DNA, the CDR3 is TGCGCCAGCAGCTTGCCGGGACAGGGGGTACCCGAGCAGTACTTC. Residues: CASSLPGQGVPEQYF.

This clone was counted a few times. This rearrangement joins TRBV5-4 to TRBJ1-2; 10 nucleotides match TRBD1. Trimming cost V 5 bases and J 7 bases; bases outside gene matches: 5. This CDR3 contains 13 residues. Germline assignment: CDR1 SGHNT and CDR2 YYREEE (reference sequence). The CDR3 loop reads CASRPTGGVGYTF. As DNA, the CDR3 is TGTGCCAGCAGGCCGACAGGGGGCGTTGGCTACACCTTC.

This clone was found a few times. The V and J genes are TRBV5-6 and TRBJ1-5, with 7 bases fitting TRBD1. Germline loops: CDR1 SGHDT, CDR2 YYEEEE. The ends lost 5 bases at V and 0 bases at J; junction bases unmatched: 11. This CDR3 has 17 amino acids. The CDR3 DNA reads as TGTGCCAGCAGGGCGATCCGGACAGGTGATAGCAATCAGCCCCAGCATTTT. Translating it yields CASRAIRTGDSNQPQHF.

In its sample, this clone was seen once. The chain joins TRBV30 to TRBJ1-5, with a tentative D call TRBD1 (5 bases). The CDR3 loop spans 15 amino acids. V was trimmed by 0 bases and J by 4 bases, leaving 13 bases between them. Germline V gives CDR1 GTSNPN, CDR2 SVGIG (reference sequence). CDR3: CAWSVPQGGNQPQHF. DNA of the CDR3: TGTGCCTGGAGTGTCCCCCAGGGTGGGAATCAGCCCCAGCATTTT.

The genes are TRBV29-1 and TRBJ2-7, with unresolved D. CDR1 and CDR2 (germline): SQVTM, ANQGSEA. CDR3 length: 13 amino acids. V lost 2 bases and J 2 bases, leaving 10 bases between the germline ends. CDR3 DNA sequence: TGCAGCGTTGAATTTGACATTCCCTACGAGCAGTACTTC. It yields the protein CSVEFDIPYEQYF.

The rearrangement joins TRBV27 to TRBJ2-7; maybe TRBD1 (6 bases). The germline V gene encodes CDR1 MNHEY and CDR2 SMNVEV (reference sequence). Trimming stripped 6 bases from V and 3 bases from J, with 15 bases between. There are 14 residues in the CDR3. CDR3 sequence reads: CASSYSGQGYEQYF. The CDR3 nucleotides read TGTGCCAGCAGCTACTCGGGACAAGGCTACGAGCAGTACTTC.

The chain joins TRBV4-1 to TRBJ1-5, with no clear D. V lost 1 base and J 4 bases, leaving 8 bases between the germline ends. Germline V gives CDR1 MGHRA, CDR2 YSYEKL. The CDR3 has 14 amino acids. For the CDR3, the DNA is TGCGCCAGCAGCCAAGTCCGCAGGAATCAGCCCCAGCATTTT. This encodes CASSQVRRNQPQHF.

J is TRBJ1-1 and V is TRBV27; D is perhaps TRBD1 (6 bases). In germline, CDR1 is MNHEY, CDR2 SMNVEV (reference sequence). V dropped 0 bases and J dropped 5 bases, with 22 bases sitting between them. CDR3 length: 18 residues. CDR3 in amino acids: CASSLSIWGRQGYTEAFF. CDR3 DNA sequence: TGTGCCAGCAGTTTATCCATATGGGGGCGGCAGGGGTATACTGAAGCTTTCTTT.